This entry lists 20 T cell receptor beta chains sequenced from one sample in a study of cytomegalovirus exposure and HLA in healthy donors. The PCR contained 60 Vbeta and 13 Jbeta primers. The repertoire was sequenced with immunoSEQ multiplex PCR; TCRdb's copy has only in-frame clones and lacks some. This table has over 140,000 clones, approximately 84% appearing once. The sequenced material came from PBMCs. The origin of the receptors is a young man in good health and CMV-seropositive.

Only a few counts were recorded for this clone. The chain couples TRBV6-5 to TRBJ1-2; D is unclear. Looked up from germline, CDR1 is MNHEY and CDR2 is SVGAGI. CDR3 length: 14 amino acids. Trimming shortened V by 5 bases and J by 7 bases, and 17 bases separated the two germline ends. CDR3 nucleotides: TGTGCCAGCAGTGAATTTCGGGAACGGGCTGGCTACACCTTC. Translated, it gives CASSEFRERAGYTF.

In its sample, this clone was seen a few times. The chain recombines TRBV6-1 with TRBJ1-1, with D perhaps TRBD1 (6 bases). The CDR3 sequence is 12 residues long. V was clipped by 6 bases and J by 10 bases, with 15 bases between them. Germline assignment: CDR1 MNHNS and CDR2 SASEGT. The CDR3, as DNA: TGTGCCAGCAGGGGCGGGGGCTTAGGAGCTTTCTTT. Protein: CASRGGGLGAFF.

This clone was detected a few times. The chain combines TRBV7-9 with TRBJ1-2; D call uncertain. The germline V and J ends were trimmed by 1 base and 3 bases, with 9 bases remaining between them. Germline assignment: CDR1 SEHNR and CDR2 FQNEAQ (reference sequence). The CDR3 sequence is 14 residues long. The CDR3 sequence is CASSLVMRDYGYTF. The CDR3 nucleotides are TGTGCCAGCAGCTTAGTAATGAGGGACTATGGCTACACCTTC.

The chain carries TRBV13 and TRBJ1-4; D is unresolved. Trimming left V 5 bases short and J 8 bases short, with 15 bases between. The CDR3 is made up of 14 amino acids. CDR1 is PRHDT and CDR2 is FYEKMQ in the germline V gene (reference sequence). CDR3 DNA: TGTGCCAGCAGCACTAGACAAGACTTGGAAAAACTGTTTTTT. Its translation is CASSTRQDLEKLFF. The variable domain in full, with the rest retrieved from reference TRBV13 and TRBJ1-4, is AAGVIQSPRHLIKEKRETATLKCYPIPRHDTVYWYQQGPGQDPQFLISFYEKMQSDKGSIPDRFSAQQFSDYHSELNMSSLELGDSALYFCASSTRQDLEKLFFGSGTQLSVL.

This chain links TRBV19 with TRBJ1-5; D unclear. The CDR3 loop spans 15 amino acids. Trimming left V 3 bases short and J 0 bases short, with 9 bases between. Germline-derived CDR1 and CDR2 are LNHDA and SQIVND (reference sequence). CDR3 DNA sequence: TGTGCCAGTAGTATCCCCGGTGTTAGCAATCAGCCCCAGCATTTT. Translated: CASSIPGVSNQPQHF. Full variable domain (missing parts from reference TRBV19 and TRBJ1-5): DGGITQSPKYLFRKEGQNVTLSCEQNLNHDAMYWYRQDPGQGLRLIYYSQIVNDFQKGDIAEGYSVSREKKESFPLTVTSAQKNPTAFYLCASSIPGVSNQPQHFGDGTRLSIL.

This chain links TRBV7-2 with TRBJ1-1; D is perhaps TRBD1 (6 bases). V shed 4 bases and J shed 4 bases, with 16 bases lying between them. The CDR3 is 15 amino acids. Germline assignment: CDR1 SGHTA and CDR2 FQGNSA. In DNA, the CDR3 is TGTGCCAGCAGCTACAGCAGGGGTGGGAGCACTGAAGCTTTCTTT. Translated, it gives CASSYSRGGSTEAFF.

J is TRBJ2-5 and V is TRBV5-1; 12 nucleotides agree with TRBD2. The length of the CDR3 is 16 residues. J was trimmed by 3 bases and V by 4 bases; bases with no gene match: 7. Germline CDR1 is SGHRS and CDR2 is YFSETQ. DNA of the CDR3: TGCGCCAGCAGCCCGGCGGCTAGCGGGGGGGAAGAGACCCAGTACTTC. It translates to CASSPAASGGEETQYF.

This clone was observed a few times. The chain links TRBV5-1 to TRBJ2-7, with 15 nucleotides matching TRBD2. The trim removed 6 bases at V and 3 bases at J, leaving 13 bases unmatched. The germline CDR1 and CDR2 sequences are SGHRS and YFSETQ. This CDR3 spans 18 amino acids. CDR3 bases: TGCGCCAGCACCTCAAACAGGGGACTAGCGGGAGGAGACTACGAGCAGTACTTC. Protein sequence: CASTSNRGLAGGDYEQYF.

The V and J genes are TRBV2 and TRBJ2-3; 7 bases map to TRBD2. With V trimmed by 9 bases and J by 5 bases, 17 bases remained unmatched. CDR1 and CDR2 (germline): SNHLY, FYNNEI. The CDR3 consists of 16 residues. The CDR3 spells CASQYDRGRAGDTQYF. The CDR3, as DNA: TGTGCCAGTCAGTACGACCGGGGGAGGGCTGGAGATACGCAGTATTTT.

The chain joins TRBV28 to TRBJ2-7; 8 bases match TRBD2. The CDR3 contains 14 residues. The germline V gene has CDR1 MDHEN and CDR2 SYDVKM. V lost 1 base and J lost 3; bases outside the gene matches: 2. CDR3 DNA sequence: TGTGCCAGCAGTTTATCCACTAGCGGCTACGAGCAGTACTTC. As protein: CASSLSTSGYEQYF.

The rearrangement links TRBV6-6 to TRBJ2-7; D gene ambiguous. V was cut by 0 bases and J by 6 bases, with 9 bases left in between. Per the germline V gene, CDR1 is MNHNY and CDR2 is SVGAGI (reference sequence). The CDR3 runs to 13 residues. The CDR3 DNA is TGTGCCAGCAGTTACTCGTCGGGTAGCGAGCAGTACTTC. Translated: CASSYSSGSEQYF.

V usage is TRBV21-1 and J usage is TRBJ1-2; the table's D call of TRBD1 was not tested on the DNA. TRBV21-1 corresponds to a pseudogene. This CDR3 contains 15 residues. Here the CDR3 reads CASSKYRGEGYGYTF. The CDR3 DNA reads as TGTGCCAGCAGCAAATACAGGGGTGAGGGCTATGGCTACACCTTC.

This clone was observed a few times. The V gene is TRBV6-5, the J gene TRBJ2-7; perhaps TRBD2 as D (7 bases). This CDR3 has 14 amino acids. Trimming pared 4 bases from V and 7 bases from J, leaving 17 bases between. CDR1 and CDR2 from the germline V gene are MNHEY and SVGAGI. In DNA, the CDR3 is TGTGCCAGCAGTTTTTTAGCGGGTGGGACAGAGCAGTACTTC. Amino acid sequence: CASSFLAGGTEQYF.

The chain has TRBV5-1 and TRBJ2-3; 14 positions match TRBD2. The CDR3 consists of 17 residues. Germline V CDR1 and CDR2: SGHRS, YFSETQ. V dropped 4 bases and J dropped 4; count of bases not matched to a gene: 8. In nucleotides, the CDR3 is TGCGCCAGCAGCAGGGGACTAGCGGGAGTCCGGGCAGATACGCAGTATTTT. It specifies CASSRGLAGVRADTQYF.

The chain links TRBV27 to TRBJ2-3, with 8 nucleotides matching TRBD2. V was pared by 3 bases and J by 6 bases, with 2 bases of the junction left unmatched. CDR1 MNHEY and CDR2 SMNVEV come from the germline V gene (reference sequence). The CDR3 runs to 13 residues. CDR3 in amino acids: CASSFGGRDTQYF. In DNA, the CDR3 is TGTGCCAGCAGTTTCGGCGGGAGGGATACGCAGTATTTT.

The chain combines TRBV5-8 with TRBJ2-2, with D perhaps TRBD2 (6 bases). The CDR3 consists of 15 residues. The ends were cut back, 2 bases at V and 5 bases at J, with 13 bases in the middle. From germline, CDR1 is SGHTS and CDR2 YDEGEE. The DNA for the CDR3 is TGTGCCAGCAGCTTTTTTGCCGGGGGAACCGGGGAGCTGTTTTTT. Its protein is CASSFFAGGTGELFF.

This clone occurred once. The J gene is TRBJ2-5, the V gene TRBV6-5; TRBD2 matches 7 bases. After removal of 5 bases from V and 2 bases from J, the junction contained 5 bases not matched to a gene. This CDR3 spans 14 amino acids. Germline CDR1 reads MNHEY; CDR2 reads SVGAGI. CDR3 loop: CASSPTGGQETQYF. The CDR3 nucleotides are TGTGCCAGCAGTCCGACCGGGGGGCAAGAGACCCAGTACTTC.

The V gene is TRBV6-5, the J gene TRBJ2-5; 9 positions agree with TRBD2. The CDR3 contains 14 residues. The trim removed 8 bases at V and 4 bases at J, leaving 8 bases unmatched. Germline values: CDR1 MNHEY, CDR2 SVGAGI. DNA of the CDR3: TGTGCCAGCTTTTCTAGCGGGGCGGGAGAGACCCAGTACTTC. Protein sequence: CASFSSGAGETQYF.

The gene calls are TRBV7-2 and TRBJ2-7, with D possibly matching TRBD2 (5 bases). The V and J ends lost 5 bases and 2 bases respectively, with 16 bases between them. CDR3 length: 15 amino acids. Germline assignment: CDR1 SGHTA and CDR2 FQGNSA. In nucleotides, the CDR3 is TGTGCCAGCAGCCCGGAGCCCGCGGGCGCCTACGAGCAGTACTTC. Encoded protein: CASSPEPAGAYEQYF.

The chain employs TRBV2 and TRBJ2-7, with a possible D match to TRBD2 (6 bases). V dropped 0 bases and J dropped 0 bases, with 15 bases sitting between them. The germline V gene has CDR1 SNHLY and CDR2 FYNNEI. The CDR3 is made up of 17 amino acids. CDR3 in DNA: TGTGCCAGCAGTGAAGCGCTTCCGGGGGACTTCTCCTACGAGCAGTACTTC. This translates into CASSEALPGDFSYEQYF.